The count of the clone carrying this TCR beta chain is one. This specimen belongs to a study of blood T cell repertoires in COVID-19. Study-wide background: The study drew acute and convalescent COVID-19 samples from the United States, Italy and Spain. Sources were T cells, B-cell-depleted T cells, or PBMCs; the material itself was cDNA or gDNA.

Authors' methods: From reference gene primer amplification, estimates of nucleated cell counts were derived. Assay: immunoSEQ multiplex PCR; the TCRdb copy retains only in-frame clones and omits some. From that table come the V and J calls and clone size; the DNA was used to work out D and trimming. The sample lists about 180,000 clones; around 80% were seen once. Looked up from germline, CDR1 is SNHLY and CDR2 is FYNNEI. The CDR3 is made up of 15 amino acids. With V trimmed by 8 bases and J by 4 bases, 13 bases remained unmatched. Recruited during active infection, patients (from Seattle) were subsequently followed longitudinally.

The source is a woman aged 80 or over with COVID-19, enrolled during active disease. The gene calls are TRBV2 and TRBJ1-1; 7 bases match TRBD1. The sequencing input was peripheral blood. In DNA, the CDR3 is TGTGCCAGCGCATCCTCCCTTACAGGGGCCACTGAAGCTTTCTTT. This encodes CASASSLTGATEAFF.